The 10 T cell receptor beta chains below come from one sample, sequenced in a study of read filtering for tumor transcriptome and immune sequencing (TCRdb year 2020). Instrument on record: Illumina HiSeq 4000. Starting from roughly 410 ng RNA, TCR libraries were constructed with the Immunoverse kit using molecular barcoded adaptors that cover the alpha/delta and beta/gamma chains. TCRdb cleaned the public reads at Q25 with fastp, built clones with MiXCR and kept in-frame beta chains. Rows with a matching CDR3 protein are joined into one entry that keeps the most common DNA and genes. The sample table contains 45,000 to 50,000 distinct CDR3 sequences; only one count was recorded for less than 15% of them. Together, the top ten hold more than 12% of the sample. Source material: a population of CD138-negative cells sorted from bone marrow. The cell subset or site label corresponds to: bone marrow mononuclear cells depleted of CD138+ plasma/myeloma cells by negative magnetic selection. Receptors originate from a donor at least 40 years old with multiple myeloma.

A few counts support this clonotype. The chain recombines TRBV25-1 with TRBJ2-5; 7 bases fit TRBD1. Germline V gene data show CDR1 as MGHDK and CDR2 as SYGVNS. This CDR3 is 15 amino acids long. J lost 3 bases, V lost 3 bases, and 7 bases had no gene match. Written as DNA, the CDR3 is TGTGCCAGCAGTGATCTTAAGGGGGCTGAAGAGACCCAGTACTTC. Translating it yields CASSDLKGAEETQYF.

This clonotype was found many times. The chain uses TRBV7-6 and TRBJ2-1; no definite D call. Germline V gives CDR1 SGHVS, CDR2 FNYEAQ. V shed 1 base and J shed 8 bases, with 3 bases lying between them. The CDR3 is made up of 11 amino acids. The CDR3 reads CASSLGDEQFF. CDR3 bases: TGTGCCAGCAGCTTAGGAGATGAGCAGTTCTTC.

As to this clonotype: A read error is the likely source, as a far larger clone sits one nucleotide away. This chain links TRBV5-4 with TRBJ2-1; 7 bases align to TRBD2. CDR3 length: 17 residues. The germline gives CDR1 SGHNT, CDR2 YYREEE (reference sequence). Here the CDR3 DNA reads TGTGCCAGCAGCTTATGGGCCTCTAGCGGACCCTACGATGAGCAGTTCTTC. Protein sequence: CASSLWASSGPYDEQFF. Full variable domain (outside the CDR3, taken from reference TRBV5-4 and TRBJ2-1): ETGVTQSPTHLIKTRGQQVTLRCSSQSGHNTVSWYQQALGQGPQFIFQYYREEENGRGNFPPRFSGLQFPNYSSELNVNALELDDSALYLCASSLWASSGPYDEQFFGPGTRLTVL.

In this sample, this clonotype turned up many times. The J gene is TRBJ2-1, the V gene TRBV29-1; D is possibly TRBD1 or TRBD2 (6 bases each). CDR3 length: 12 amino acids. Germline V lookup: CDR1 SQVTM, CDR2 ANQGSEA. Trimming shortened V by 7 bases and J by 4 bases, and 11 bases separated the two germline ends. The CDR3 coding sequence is TGCAGCGCGCAAGGGGGGTACAATGAGCAGTTCTTC. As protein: CSAQGGYNEQFF.

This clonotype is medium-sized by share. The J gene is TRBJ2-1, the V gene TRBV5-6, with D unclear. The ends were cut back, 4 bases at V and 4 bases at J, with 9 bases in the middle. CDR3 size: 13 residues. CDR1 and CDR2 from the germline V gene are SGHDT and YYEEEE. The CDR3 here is CASSGELYNEQFF. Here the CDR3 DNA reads TGTGCCAGCAGCGGAGAGCTTTACAATGAGCAGTTCTTC.

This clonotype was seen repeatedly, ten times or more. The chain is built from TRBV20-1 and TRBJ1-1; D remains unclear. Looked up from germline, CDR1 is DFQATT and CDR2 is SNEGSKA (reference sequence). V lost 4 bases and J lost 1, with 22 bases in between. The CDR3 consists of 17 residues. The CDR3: CSANPGRPSFRNTEAFF. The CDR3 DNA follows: TGCAGTGCTAACCCTGGACGTCCCTCCTTTCGGAACACTGAAGCTTTCTTT.

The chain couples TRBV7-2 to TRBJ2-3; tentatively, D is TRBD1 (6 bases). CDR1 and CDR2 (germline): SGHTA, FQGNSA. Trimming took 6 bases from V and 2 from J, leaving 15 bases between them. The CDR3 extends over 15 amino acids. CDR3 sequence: CASSSDRISTDTQYF. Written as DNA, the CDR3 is TGTGCCAGCAGTTCAGACAGGATCTCCACAGATACGCAGTATTTT.

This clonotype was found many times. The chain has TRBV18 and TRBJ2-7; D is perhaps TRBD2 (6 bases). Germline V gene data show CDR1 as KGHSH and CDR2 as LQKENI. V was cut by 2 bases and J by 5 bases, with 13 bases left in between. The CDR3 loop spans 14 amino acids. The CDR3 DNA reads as TGTGCCAGCTCACCAGTGCCCGGGAGCAACGAGCAGTACTTC. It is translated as CASSPVPGSNEQYF. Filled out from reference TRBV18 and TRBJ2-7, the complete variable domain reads NAGVMQNPRHLVRRRGQEARLRCSPMKGHSHVYWYRQLPEEGLKFMVYLQKENIIDESGMPKERFSAEFPKEGPSILRIQQVVRGDSAAYFCASSPVPGSNEQYFGPGTRLTVT.

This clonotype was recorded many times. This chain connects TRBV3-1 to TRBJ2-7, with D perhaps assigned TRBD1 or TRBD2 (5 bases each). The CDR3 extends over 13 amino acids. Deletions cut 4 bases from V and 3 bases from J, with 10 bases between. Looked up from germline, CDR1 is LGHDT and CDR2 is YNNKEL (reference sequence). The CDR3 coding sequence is TGTGCCAGCAGCCTCCGGGACGGCTACGAGCAGTACTTC. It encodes CASSLRDGYEQYF.

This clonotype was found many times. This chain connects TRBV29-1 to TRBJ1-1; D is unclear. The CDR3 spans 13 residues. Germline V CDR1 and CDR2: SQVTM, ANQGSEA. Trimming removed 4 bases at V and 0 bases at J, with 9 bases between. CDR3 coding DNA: TGCAGCGTTGGAGTACAGATGAACACTGAAGCTTTCTTT. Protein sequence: CSVGVQMNTEAFF.